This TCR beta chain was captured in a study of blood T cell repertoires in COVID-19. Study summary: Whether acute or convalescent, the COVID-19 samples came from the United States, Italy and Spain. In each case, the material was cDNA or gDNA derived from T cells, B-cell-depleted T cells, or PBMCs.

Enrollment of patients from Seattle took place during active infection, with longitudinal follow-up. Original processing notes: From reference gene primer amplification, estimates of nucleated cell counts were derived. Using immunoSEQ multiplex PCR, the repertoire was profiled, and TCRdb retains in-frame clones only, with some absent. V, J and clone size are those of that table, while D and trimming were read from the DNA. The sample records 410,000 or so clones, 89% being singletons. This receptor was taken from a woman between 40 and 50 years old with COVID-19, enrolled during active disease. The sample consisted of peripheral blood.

The CDR3 DNA reads TGTGCCAGCAGTTCATGGGGACAGGGTGGGGATGAGCAGTTCTTC. This gives the protein CASSSWGQGGDEQFF. The V call is TRBV28, the J call TRBJ2-1; 9 bases align to TRBD1. V lost 4 bases, J lost 8 bases, and 9 bases stayed unmatched. Germline CDR1 is MDHEN and CDR2 is SYDVKM. The length of the CDR3 is 15 residues.